The T cell receptor (beta chain) under discussion was sequenced for a study of T cells after yellow fever vaccination (dated by TCRdb to 2018 to 2020). Concerning the study at large: The SMART-Seq v4 Ultra Low Input RNA kit was used to prepare libraries from fractions with low cell numbers. To track T-cell clones before and after primary and booster YFV17D yellow fever vaccination, bulk TCR alpha and beta repertoires were sequenced longitudinally. The cohort comprised two healthy male donors, one aged 18 to 30 and one aged 30 to 40 years. Blood was collected at multiple timepoints before and after primary and secondary immunization, and bulk PBMC replicates and cell subsets were isolated.

In the paper's terms, the treatment or condition label means: live attenuated yellow fever vaccine strain. A standard Ficoll-Paque protocol was used to isolate PBMCs from peripheral blood. CD4 and CD8 T-cell fractions were isolated with Dynabeads CD4 and CD8 positive selection kits. RNA was extracted with TriZol from bulk PBMCs, CD4 and CD8 fractions, and dextramer-positive and dextramer-negative fractions. The paper as a whole reports these results and caveats: The study included only a couple of donors, which limits how far the findings can be generalized. Computational filtering was required because FACS-sorted repertoires could contain abundant contaminating clonotypes from the bulk population. A small fraction of clonotypes appeared in both the CD4 and CD8 compartments, likely as a result of convergent recombination. Compared with the primary T-cell response, the secondary T-cell response was faster but weaker, reaching its peak on day 5 rather than on day 15. After the booster, most clones that had expanded after primary vaccination were detected again (around 97% of CD4 and roughly nine tenths of CD8), suggesting broad maintenance of memory.

TCR cDNA was synthesized by 5'RACE template switching, through which a universal primer site and unique molecular identifiers were introduced. Priming of cDNA synthesis was performed from both the TCR alpha and TCR beta constant segments. Library amplification used two PCR steps, and the second PCR step added sample barcodes and sequencing adapters. Sequencing of libraries was performed on Illumina HiSeq 2500 (2x100 bp) or NovaSeq (2x150 bp). In the original analysis: Reads were demultiplexed and collapsed into UMI consensus sequences with MIGEC, and V(D)J alignment was performed with MiXCR. Clonotypes responding to the vaccine were identified with edgeR on replicate PBMC samples, with the criteria of FDR below 0.01 and a log2 fold change above 5 up to day 15. Each bulk clonotype was labeled CD4 or CD8 based on which sequenced repertoire, CD4 or CD8, contained the clonotype at higher abundance. TCRdb passed the public sequencing reads through fastp at Q25 and MiXCR, retaining productive beta sequences. Each CDR3 protein gets just one entry, which takes the most common genes and DNA from the rows behind it. The V and J calls and clone size are TCRdb's, not the authors'. The sample table contains some 250,000 distinct CDR3 sequences; only one count was recorded for less than 8.5% of them. Around 0.9% of the sample comes from the top ten.

This clonotype was recorded at least ten times. This clone's antigen is unknown. No much larger clone is present one base from it, and per-base qualities are unavailable. Trimmed from V: 6 bases; trimmed from J: 1 base; junction bases lacking a gene match: 7. The CDR3 sequence holds 15 residues, the cysteine and phenylalanine included. The read is trimmed to its CDR3 DNA, 45 bases read in frame from base 1. The germline V gene (reference sequence) provides CDR1 DFQATT and CDR2 SNEGSKA. The rearrangement combines TRBV20-1 with TRBJ1-4; 8 central nucleotides agree with TRBD1. The TCR was taken from a man aged 30 to 39 who received the YFV17D yellow fever vaccine. Sequenced material: CD4+ T cells sorted from PBMCs, taken 15 days after the yellow fever booster vaccination. CDR3 protein: CSAMDRVVTNEKLFF. The DNA sequence is as follows: TGCAGTGCGATGGACAGGGTTGTAACTAATGAAAAACTGTTTTTT.